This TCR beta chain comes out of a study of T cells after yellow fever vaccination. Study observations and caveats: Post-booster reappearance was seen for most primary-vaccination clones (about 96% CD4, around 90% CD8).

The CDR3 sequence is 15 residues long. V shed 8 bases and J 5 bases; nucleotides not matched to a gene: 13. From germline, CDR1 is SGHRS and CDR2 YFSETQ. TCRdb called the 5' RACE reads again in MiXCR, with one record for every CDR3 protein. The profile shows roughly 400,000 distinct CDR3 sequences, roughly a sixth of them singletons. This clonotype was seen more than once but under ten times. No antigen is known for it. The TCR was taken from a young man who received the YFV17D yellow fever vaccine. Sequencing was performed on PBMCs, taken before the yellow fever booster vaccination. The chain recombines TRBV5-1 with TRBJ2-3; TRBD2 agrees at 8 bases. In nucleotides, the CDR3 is TGCGCCAGTTCCCTTCTAGCGGGCGTTAGAGATACGCAGTATTTT. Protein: CASSLLAGVRDTQYF.